Detailed here is one T cell receptor (beta chain). Original processing notes: The assay estimated nucleated cells by amplifying reference gene primers. Assay: immunoSEQ multiplex PCR; the TCRdb copy retains only in-frame clones and omits some. V, J and clone size are taken as reported in that table, and D and trimming were inferred from the DNA itself. This repertoire shows some 280,000 clones, around 89% found once; its top ten account for 12%. These data belong to a study of blood T cell repertoires in COVID-19. The CDR3 has 13 amino acids. The germline V gene encodes CDR1 MDHEN and CDR2 SYDVKM. Trimming took off 2 bases at V and 1 base at J, with 5 bases between the two ends.

The chain links TRBV28 to TRBJ1-1; D call uncertain. The TCR comes from a woman aged 60-75 years with acute or convalescent COVID-19. The sample taken for sequencing was peripheral blood. The chain's CDR3 is CASSLNGNTEAFF. The CDR3 nucleotides read TGTGCCAGCAGTTTAAACGGGAACACTGAAGCTTTCTTT.